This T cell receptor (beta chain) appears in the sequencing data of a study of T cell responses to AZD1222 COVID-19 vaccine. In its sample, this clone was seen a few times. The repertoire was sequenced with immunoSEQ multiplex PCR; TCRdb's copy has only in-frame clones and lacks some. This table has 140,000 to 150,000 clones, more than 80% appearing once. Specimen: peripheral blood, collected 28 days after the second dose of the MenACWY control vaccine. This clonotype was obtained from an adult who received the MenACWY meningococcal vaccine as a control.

This chain's CDR3 is CASSFTSGSYEQYF. In nucleotides, the CDR3 is TGTGCCAGCAGCTTCACTAGCGGGTCCTACGAGCAGTACTTC. The rearrangement links TRBV11-2 to TRBJ2-7; 9 bases fit TRBD2. Germline CDR1 SGHAT, CDR2 FQNNGV. J lost 1 base, V lost 3 bases, and 1 base had no gene match. The CDR3 totals 14 residues.